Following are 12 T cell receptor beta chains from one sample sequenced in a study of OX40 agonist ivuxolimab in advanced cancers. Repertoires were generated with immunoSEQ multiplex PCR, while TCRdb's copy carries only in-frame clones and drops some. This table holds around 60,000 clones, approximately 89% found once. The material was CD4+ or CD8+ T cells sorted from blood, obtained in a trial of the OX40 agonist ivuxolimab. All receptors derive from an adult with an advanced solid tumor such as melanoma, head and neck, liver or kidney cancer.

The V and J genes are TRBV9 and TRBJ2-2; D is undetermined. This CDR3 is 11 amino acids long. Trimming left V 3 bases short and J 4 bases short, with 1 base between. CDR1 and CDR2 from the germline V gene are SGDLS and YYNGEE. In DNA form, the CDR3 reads TGTGCCAGCAGCGCCACCGGGGAGCTGTTTTTT. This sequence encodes CASSATGELFF.

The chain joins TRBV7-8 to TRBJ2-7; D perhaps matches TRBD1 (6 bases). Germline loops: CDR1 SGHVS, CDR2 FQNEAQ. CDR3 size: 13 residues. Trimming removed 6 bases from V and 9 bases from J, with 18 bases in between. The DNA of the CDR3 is TGTGCCAGCAGTCGAGGACAGTCTTCAGGGCAGTACTTC. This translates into CASSRGQSSGQYF.

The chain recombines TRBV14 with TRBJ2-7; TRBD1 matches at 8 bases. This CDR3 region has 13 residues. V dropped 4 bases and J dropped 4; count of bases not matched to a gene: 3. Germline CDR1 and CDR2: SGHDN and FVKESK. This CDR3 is CASSLRQGYEQYF. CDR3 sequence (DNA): TGTGCCAGCAGCCTCAGACAGGGGTACGAGCAGTACTTC.

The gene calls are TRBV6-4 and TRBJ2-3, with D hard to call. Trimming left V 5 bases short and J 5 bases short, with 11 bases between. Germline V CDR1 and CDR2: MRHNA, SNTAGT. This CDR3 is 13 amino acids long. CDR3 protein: CASSSDSEDTQYF. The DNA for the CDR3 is TGTGCCAGCAGTTCCGACTCGGAAGATACGCAGTATTTT.

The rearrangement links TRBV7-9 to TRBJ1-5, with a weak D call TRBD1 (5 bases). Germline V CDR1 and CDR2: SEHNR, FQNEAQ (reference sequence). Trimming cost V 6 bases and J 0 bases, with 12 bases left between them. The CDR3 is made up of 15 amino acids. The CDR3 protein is CASSPGFGSNQPQHF. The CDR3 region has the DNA TGTGCCAGCAGTCCAGGGTTTGGTAGCAATCAGCCCCAGCATTTT.

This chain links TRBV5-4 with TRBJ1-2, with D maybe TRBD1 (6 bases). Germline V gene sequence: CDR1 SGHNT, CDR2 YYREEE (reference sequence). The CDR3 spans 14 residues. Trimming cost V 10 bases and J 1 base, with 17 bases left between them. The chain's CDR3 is CAGLSEDSNYGYTF. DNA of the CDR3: TGTGCCGGCTTGAGCGAGGACAGTAACTATGGCTACACCTTC. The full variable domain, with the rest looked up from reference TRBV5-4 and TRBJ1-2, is ETGVTQSPTHLIKTRGQQVTLRCSSQSGHNTVSWYQQALGQGPQFIFQYYREEENGRGNFPPRFSGLQFPNYSSELNVNALELDDSALYLCAGLSEDSNYGYTFGSGTRLTVV.

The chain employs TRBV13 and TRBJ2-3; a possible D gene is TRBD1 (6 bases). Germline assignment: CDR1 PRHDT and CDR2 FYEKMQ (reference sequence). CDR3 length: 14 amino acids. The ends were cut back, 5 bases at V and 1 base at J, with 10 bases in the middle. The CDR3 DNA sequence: TGTGCCAGCAGCCAAGGGGGACGCACAGATACGCAGTATTTT. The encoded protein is CASSQGGRTDTQYF.

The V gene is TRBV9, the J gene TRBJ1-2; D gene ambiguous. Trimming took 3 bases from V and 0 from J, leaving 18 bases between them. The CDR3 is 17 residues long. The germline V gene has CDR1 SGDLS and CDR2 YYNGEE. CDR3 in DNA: TGTGCCAGCAGCGCCCGCCCCCTCACATTGGCTAACTATGGCTACACCTTC. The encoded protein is CASSARPLTLANYGYTF.

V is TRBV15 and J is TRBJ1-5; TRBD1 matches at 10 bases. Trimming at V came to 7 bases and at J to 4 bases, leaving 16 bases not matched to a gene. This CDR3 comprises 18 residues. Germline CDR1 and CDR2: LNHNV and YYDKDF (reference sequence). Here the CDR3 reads CATTGTGDRNRPNQPQHF. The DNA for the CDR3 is TGTGCCACCACCGGGACAGGGGATAGAAACCGTCCTAATCAGCCCCAGCATTTT.

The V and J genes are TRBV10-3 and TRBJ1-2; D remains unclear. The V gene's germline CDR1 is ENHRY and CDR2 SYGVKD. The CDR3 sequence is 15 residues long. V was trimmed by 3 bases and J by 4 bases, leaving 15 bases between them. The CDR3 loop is CAISDPGRVGYGYTF. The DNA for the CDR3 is TGTGCCATCAGTGACCCGGGAAGAGTGGGCTATGGCTACACCTTC.

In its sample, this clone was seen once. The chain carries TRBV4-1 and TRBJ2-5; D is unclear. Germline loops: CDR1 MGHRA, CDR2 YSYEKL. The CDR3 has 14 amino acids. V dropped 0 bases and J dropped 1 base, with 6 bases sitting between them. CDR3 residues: CASSQDGTQETQYF. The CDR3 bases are TGCGCCAGCAGCCAAGACGGCACCCAAGAGACCCAGTACTTC.

In DNA form, the CDR3 reads TGCAGCGTGGATGGACTAGCGGGAGTAGAGACCCAGTACTTC. Its protein is CSVDGLAGVETQYF. The chain employs TRBV29-1 and TRBJ2-5; 13 bases line up with TRBD2. V gave up 6 bases and J gave up 4 bases; unmatched junction bases: 5. The CDR3 sequence is 14 residues long. The germline CDR1 and CDR2 sequences are SQVTM and ANQGSEA.